This entry concerns a single TCR beta chain. There is no known antigen for this receptor. No qualities accompany the bases; no much larger clone lies one base away. The source of the sample is a study of T-cell reconstitution after alpha-beta-depleted transplantation in children (dated by TCRdb to about 2016). Concerning the study at large: Using TCR repertoire profiling, the study quantitatively followed how T-cell immune reconstitution unfolded in children after TCRalphabeta/CD19-depleted allogeneic hematopoietic cell transplantation. The paper's findings and limits, for the study overall: The high TCRbeta diversity at day 60 in some patients was ascribed to recipient T cells and intrathymic progenitors that had survived conditioning. Hyperexpanded clone frequencies declined over subsequent months; after one year, T-cell counts and TCRbeta diversity were mostly attributed to newly produced T cells. The apparently early alphabetaT-cell count recovery about two months after transplant was reportedly dependent on only several hundred rapidly expanded clones derived from non-depleted graft cells.

The CDR3 runs 15 amino acids, cysteine and phenylalanine included. The retained sequence is limited to the CDR3, 45 bases, with the frame set at the first base. Looking up the germline V gene yields CDR1 SGHDT and CDR2 YYEEEE. V is clipped by 0 bases and J by 4 bases, and the sequence between their germline boundaries is 13 bases long. The method behind the library was PCR. The reads were generated on an Illumina HiSeq 2500. TCR library preparation used molecular barcoding, with unique molecular identifiers applied to normalize quantification of the TCRbeta repertoire. TCRdb reprocessed the public reads (quality trimming at Q25 with fastp, clone calling with MiXCR) and kept in-frame beta chains. Duplicate CDR3 protein sequences are folded into a single record with the most common DNA and genes. The sample table shows around 200,000 distinct CDR3 sequences, and around a sixth are seen once. Of the sample, 35% to 50% falls within the top ten clones.

The sample's treatment or condition label, in plain terms: allogeneic hematopoietic cell transplantation with graft depleted of TCRalphabeta T cells and CD19 B cells. The transplant recipients were children given TCRalphabeta/CD19-depleted allogeneic hematopoietic cell grafts. The sequence links TRBV5-6 to TRBJ1-1, with TRBD1 as a weak D call on 6 bases. This clonotype was sampled from a male patient between 2 and 15 years old who had a stem cell transplant for acute lymphoblastic leukemia, so the T cells may come from the graft donor. Sample: PBMCs, mostly from graft donor cells, taken 360 days after TCRalphabeta/CD19-depleted stem cell transplant. The CDR3 amino acid sequence is: CASSLALGAGTEAFF. DNA sequence: TGTGCCAGCAGCTTGGCGTTGGGGGCTGGCACTGAAGCTTTCTTT. With all but the CDR3 taken from the reference TRBV5-6 and TRBJ1-1 genes, the full variable domain is: DAGVTQSPTHLIKTRGQQVTLRCSPKSGHDTVSWYQQALGQGPQFIFQYYEEEERQRGNFPDRFSGHQFPNYSSELNVNALLLGDSALYLCASSLALGAGTEAFFGQGTRLTVV.